This record covers a single T cell receptor (beta chain). MiXCR was run by TCRdb on the RT-PCR reads, yielding one entry per CDR3 protein. The table has 800,000 to 1,000,000 distinct CDR3 sequences, roughly 18% seen once. This sample was taken from a study of patients and donors after allogeneic stem cell transplantation. CDR3 length: 14 amino acids. V lost 7 bases, J lost 2 bases, and 5 bases stayed unmatched. Germline V gene sequence: CDR1 SNHLY, CDR2 FYNNEI. The clonotype was recovered from a human donor who was either an allogeneic HSCT recipient or a stem cell or donor lymphocyte infusion donor (not recorded which). It is not recorded whose cells these are; they may come from a transplant donor. The V and J genes are TRBV2 and TRBJ2-7; TRBD1 aligns across 10 bases. Sequencing input: blood, either unsorted or a sorted T cell fraction (not recorded which). The CDR3 bases are TGTGCCAGCAATCGACAGGGGGCAGCCTACGAGCAGTACTTC. Its protein is CASNRQGAAYEQYF.